This entry lists 25 T cell receptor beta chains sequenced from one sample in a study of OX40 agonist ivuxolimab in advanced cancers. Generated by immunoSEQ multiplex PCR, the TCRdb table keeps only in-frame clones and is missing some. The repertoire has around 100,000 clones, 95% to 96% of them found once; the top ten carry around 2.2%. This sample comprised CD4+ or CD8+ T cells sorted from blood, obtained in a trial of the OX40 agonist ivuxolimab. These receptors were collected from an adult with an advanced solid tumor such as melanoma, head and neck, liver or kidney cancer.

The gene calls are TRBV28 and TRBJ2-7, with TRBD2 matching 7 bases. This CDR3 region has 16 residues. Germline V gives CDR1 MDHEN, CDR2 SYDVKM. V lost 0 bases and J lost 2; bases outside the gene matches: 7. CDR3 nucleotide sequence: TGTGCCAGCAGTTTATGGTTCCGGGGAGGGACCTACGAGCAGTACTTC. Protein: CASSLWFRGGTYEQYF.

V usage is TRBV7-8 and J usage is TRBJ2-1; 10 nucleotides agree with TRBD2. This CDR3 comprises 16 residues. Germline V gene lookup returns CDR1 SGHVS and CDR2 FQNEAQ. V gave up 4 bases and J gave up 7 bases; unmatched junction bases: 10. Written as DNA, the CDR3 is TGTGCCAGCAGCTCCTTCCCCGGGACTAGCGCGAATGAGCAGTTCTTC. Translated: CASSSFPGTSANEQFF.

For the CDR3, the DNA is TGCAGCGTTCTGGAGGGAGCGGGGGGGCCCTACCCAGATACGCAGTATTTT. The encoded protein is CSVLEGAGGPYPDTQYF. This chain joins TRBV29-1 and TRBJ2-3; 10 nucleotides align to TRBD2. CDR1 SQVTM and CDR2 ANQGSEA come from the germline V gene. The CDR3 runs 17 residues. The trim removed 5 bases at V and 4 bases at J, leaving 15 bases unmatched.

The rearrangement uses TRBV19 and TRBJ2-1; no clear D gene. Trimming left V 0 bases short and J 3 bases short, with 12 bases between. This CDR3 has 16 residues. Per the germline V gene, CDR1 is LNHDA and CDR2 is SQIVND (reference sequence). The CDR3 bases are TGTGCCAGTAGTATAGATCGGACGGCTATCTACAATGAGCAGTTCTTC. It translates to CASSIDRTAIYNEQFF. The full variable domain, with the rest looked up from reference TRBV19 and TRBJ2-1, is DGGITQSPKYLFRKEGQNVTLSCEQNLNHDAMYWYRQDPGQGLRLIYYSQIVNDFQKGDIAEGYSVSREKKESFPLTVTSAQKNPTAFYLCASSIDRTAIYNEQFFGPGTRLTVL.

The gene calls are TRBV23-1 and TRBJ2-1; the match to TRBD2 covers 15 bases. TRBV23-1 falls under the ORF class, with uncertain function. The CDR3 is 16 amino acids. The J segment lost 4 bases and the V segment lost 10 bases, leaving 8 bases of the junction unmatched. The CDR3 coding sequence is TGCGCCACCCCCCCCGGGACTAGCGGGAGGTACAATGAGCAGTTCTTC. Translated, it gives CATPPGTSGRYNEQFF.

The genes are TRBV11-2 and TRBJ2-1, with 16 bases that match TRBD2. Looked up from germline, CDR1 is SGHAT and CDR2 is FQNNGV. V gave up 5 bases and J gave up 0 bases; unmatched junction bases: 4. CDR3 size: 18 residues. The CDR3 spells CASSAGLAGGPSYNEQFF. The CDR3 nucleotides read TGTGCCAGCAGCGCGGGACTAGCGGGAGGGCCCTCCTACAATGAGCAGTTCTTC. Supplemented by reference TRBV11-2 and TRBJ2-1, the full variable domain reads EAGVAQSPRYKIIEKRQSVAFWCNPISGHATLYWYQQILGQGPKLLIQFQNNGVVDDSQLPKDRFSAERLKGVDSTLKIQPAKLEDSAVYLCASSAGLAGGPSYNEQFFGPGTRLTVL.

The CDR3 DNA reads as TGTGCCAGCAGCGGGGAATTGTACTATGGCTACACCTTC. Translation: CASSGELYYGYTF. The genes are TRBV7-8 and TRBJ1-2; the D is unclear. Trimming cost V 5 bases and J 3 bases, with 10 bases left between them. The CDR3 spans 13 residues. Germline assignment: CDR1 SGHVS and CDR2 FQNEAQ.

The chain has TRBV30 and TRBJ2-7; D tentatively fits TRBD1 or TRBD2 (5 bases each). Germline-derived CDR1 and CDR2 are GTSNPN and SVGIG (reference sequence). The CDR3 extends over 13 amino acids. V lost 4 bases, J lost 7 bases, and 17 bases lay in between. In DNA, the CDR3 is TGTGCCTGGAAGGGGCTAGCTCGGTCGGAGCAGTACTTC. It codes for CAWKGLARSEQYF.

The rearrangement joins TRBV19 to TRBJ2-7, with D perhaps assigned TRBD1 or TRBD2 (5 bases each). Germline loops: CDR1 LNHDA, CDR2 SQIVND (reference sequence). The CDR3 runs to 13 residues. V was trimmed by 5 bases and J by 2 bases, leaving 10 bases between them. CDR3 region: CASSQGTAYEQYF. For the CDR3, the DNA is TGTGCCAGTAGTCAAGGGACGGCCTACGAGCAGTACTTC.

The sample holds one count of this clone. The chain carries TRBV19 and TRBJ1-1, with D unresolved. V was clipped by 6 bases and J by 5 bases, with 19 bases between them. The germline V gene encodes CDR1 LNHDA and CDR2 SQIVND (reference sequence). The CDR3 covers 15 residues. This CDR3 reads CASSFPRGRETEAFF. CDR3 nucleotides: TGTGCCAGTAGCTTCCCACGCGGGAGGGAAACTGAAGCTTTCTTT.

V is TRBV25-1 and J is TRBJ1-3; unclear D gene. V lost 2 bases to trimming and J lost 4 bases, with 3 bases between them. The germline CDR1 and CDR2 sequences are MGHDK and SYGVNS. The CDR3 loop spans 12 amino acids. The CDR3, as DNA: TGTGCCAGCAGTGAAGAAGGAAACACCATATATTTT. Translated: CASSEEGNTIYF.

This rearrangement joins TRBV28 to TRBJ1-1; perhaps TRBD1 as D (6 bases). Trimming removed 6 bases from V and 2 bases from J, with 13 bases in between. In germline, CDR1 is MDHEN, CDR2 SYDVKM. This CDR3 comprises 14 residues. The chain's CDR3 is CASRPRGGNTEAFF. The CDR3 DNA reads as TGTGCCAGCAGGCCCAGGGGCGGTAACACTGAAGCTTTCTTT.

The chain employs TRBV11-3 and TRBJ2-1, with a tentative D call TRBD1 (6 bases). V dropped 1 base and J dropped 3 bases, with 16 bases sitting between them. Germline V lookup: CDR1 SGHNT, CDR2 YENEEA. The CDR3 is 17 amino acids. The CDR3 region is CASSLGLRVGGYNEQFF. The CDR3 DNA is TGTGCCAGCAGCTTAGGTCTTCGCGTAGGGGGCTACAATGAGCAGTTCTTC.

The chain combines TRBV11-1 with TRBJ2-7, with TRBD2 identical over 7 bases. V lost 6 bases and J lost 2; bases outside the gene matches: 10. Germline V gene lookup returns CDR1 SGHAT and CDR2 FQDESV (reference sequence). The CDR3 totals 15 residues. CDR3: CASSFFSGSAYEQYF. The CDR3 coding sequence is TGTGCCAGCAGTTTTTTTAGCGGGTCCGCCTACGAGCAGTACTTC.

V gene TRBV10-2 combines with J gene TRBJ2-7; perhaps D is TRBD1 or TRBD2 (6 bases each). Germline-derived CDR1 and CDR2 are WSHSY and SAAADI. The ends were cut back, 10 bases at V and 0 bases at J, with 10 bases in the middle. There are 12 residues in the CDR3. The CDR3 loop reads CATRGDSYEQYF. The CDR3 DNA follows: TGCGCCACTAGGGGGGACTCCTACGAGCAGTACTTC.

With regard to this clone: A far larger clone is one base from this, pointing to a likely read error. The rearrangement links TRBV9 to TRBJ2-1, with D uncertain. Trimming pared 4 bases from V and 5 bases from J, leaving 4 bases between. The CDR3 totals 11 residues. Germline CDR1 and CDR2: SGDLS and YYNGEE. Here the CDR3 reads CASSLNNEQFF. Written as DNA, the CDR3 is TGTGCCAGCAGCCTAAACAATGAGCAGTTCTTC.

The V and J genes are TRBV7-3 and TRBJ2-1; D not certain. CDR3 size: 13 residues. Germline V gene lookup returns CDR1 SGHTA and CDR2 FQGTGA. V was trimmed by 1 base and J by 7 bases, leaving 8 bases between them. CDR3 residues: CASSLSGGNEQFF. The CDR3 DNA follows: TGTGCCAGCAGCTTAAGCGGCGGTAATGAGCAGTTCTTC.

V is TRBV20-1 and J is TRBJ1-1; D is ambiguous. Per the germline V gene, CDR1 is DFQATT and CDR2 is SNEGSKA (reference sequence). This CDR3 contains 10 residues. The V end lost 3 bases, the J end lost 7 bases, and 6 bases lay between the germline ends. The CDR3 here is CSASEGEAFF. The CDR3 DNA follows: TGCAGTGCTAGTGAGGGTGAAGCTTTCTTT.

The gene calls are TRBV4-2 and TRBJ2-1, with 12 bases matching TRBD2. CDR1 LGHNA and CDR2 YNFKEQ come from the germline V gene. Trimming took 4 bases from V and 5 from J; bases not matched to a gene: 0. The CDR3 contains 14 residues. The CDR3 DNA reads as TGTGCCAGCAGCCCTAGCGGGGGGGACAATGAGCAGTTCTTC. The encoded protein is CASSPSGGDNEQFF.

Comment on this clone: Other DNA sequences from this sample encode an identical CDR3 as well. CDR3 in DNA: TGTGCCAGCTCGCTAGGGTACGAGCAGTACTTC. As protein: CASSLGYEQYF. The chain uses TRBV14 and TRBJ2-7; D is uncertain. V dropped 8 bases and J dropped 4 bases, with 9 bases sitting between them. This CDR3 region has 11 residues. The germline gives CDR1 SGHDN, CDR2 FVKESK.

The rearrangement links TRBV19 to TRBJ2-7; TRBD1 aligns across 7 bases. This CDR3 spans 13 amino acids. V lost 6 bases and J lost 4; bases outside the gene matches: 6. Germline V lookup: CDR1 LNHDA, CDR2 SQIVND (reference sequence). The CDR3 spells CASSGTEDYEQYF. CDR3 nucleotides: TGTGCCAGTAGCGGGACAGAAGATTACGAGCAGTACTTC.

V and J are TRBV28 and TRBJ2-7, with D perhaps given as TRBD1 or TRBD2 (5 bases each). V lost 5 bases and J 3 bases, leaving 11 bases between the germline ends. Germline CDR1 and CDR2: MDHEN and SYDVKM. The CDR3 contains 13 residues. The CDR3 DNA sequence: TGTGCCAGCAGTCCTAGTGGGGGCTACGAGCAGTACTTC. Translation gives CASSPSGGYEQYF. The full variable domain, with the rest looked up from reference TRBV28 and TRBJ2-7, is DVKVTQSSRYLVKRTGEKVFLECVQDMDHENMFWYRQDPGLGLRLIYFSYDVKMKEKGDIPEGYSVSREKKERFSLILESASTNQTSMYLCASSPSGGYEQYFGPGTRLTVT.

The table lists this clone with a count of one. DNA of the CDR3: TGCGCCAGCAGCCAAGAGGTGGGTACCGCCTACAATGAGCAGTTCTTC. Amino acid sequence: CASSQEVGTAYNEQFF. The rearrangement joins TRBV4-1 to TRBJ2-1; D uncertain. The germline V gene has CDR1 MGHRA and CDR2 YSYEKL. The CDR3 length is 16 residues. V shed 0 bases and J shed 2 bases, with 11 bases lying between them.

The CDR3: CASSLRGGKDEQYF. Written as DNA, the CDR3 is TGTGCCAGCAGCTTACGGGGCGGGAAGGACGAGCAGTACTTC. This chain uses TRBV7-6 with TRBJ2-7; a possible D gene is TRBD2 (6 bases). CDR3 length equals 14 residues. V was clipped by 2 bases and J by 5 bases, with 13 bases between them. Germline CDR1 is SGHVS and CDR2 is FNYEAQ.

On this clone itself: Different DNA sequences within this sample yield the same CDR3. The chain uses TRBV27 and TRBJ2-5; TRBD1 is a possible D gene (6 bases). V was trimmed by 9 bases and J by 5 bases, leaving 13 bases between them. Looked up from germline, CDR1 is MNHEY and CDR2 is SMNVEV (reference sequence). The CDR3 is 12 residues long. The CDR3 DNA reads TGTGCCAGTAGTAGCAGGGGCGAGACCCAGTACTTC. It specifies CASSSRGETQYF.